This T cell receptor beta chain was sequenced in a study of molecular identifiers for immune sequencing clone quantification. TCRdb re-analysed the PCR reads in MiXCR, keeping a single row per CDR3 protein. Among some 590,000 distinct CDR3 sequences listed, roughly 23% were seen once. V was clipped by 10 bases and J by 8 bases, with 14 bases between them. Looked up from germline, CDR1 is MNHNS and CDR2 is SASEGT. CDR3 length: 11 residues. This chain uses TRBV6-1 with TRBJ1-1, with D perhaps matching TRBD1 (5 bases). Source material: naive CD8+ T cells from blood, with Jurkat cell RNA spiked in. Subset here: FACS-sorted CD8+CD4-CCR7+CD45RA+ naive T cells. This receptor was obtained from a human donor in good health. Some libraries in this study had Jurkat cell RNA spiked in. The chain's CDR3 is CATMDNREAFF. In DNA, the CDR3 is TGTGCCACTATGGACAATCGGGAAGCTTTCTTT.